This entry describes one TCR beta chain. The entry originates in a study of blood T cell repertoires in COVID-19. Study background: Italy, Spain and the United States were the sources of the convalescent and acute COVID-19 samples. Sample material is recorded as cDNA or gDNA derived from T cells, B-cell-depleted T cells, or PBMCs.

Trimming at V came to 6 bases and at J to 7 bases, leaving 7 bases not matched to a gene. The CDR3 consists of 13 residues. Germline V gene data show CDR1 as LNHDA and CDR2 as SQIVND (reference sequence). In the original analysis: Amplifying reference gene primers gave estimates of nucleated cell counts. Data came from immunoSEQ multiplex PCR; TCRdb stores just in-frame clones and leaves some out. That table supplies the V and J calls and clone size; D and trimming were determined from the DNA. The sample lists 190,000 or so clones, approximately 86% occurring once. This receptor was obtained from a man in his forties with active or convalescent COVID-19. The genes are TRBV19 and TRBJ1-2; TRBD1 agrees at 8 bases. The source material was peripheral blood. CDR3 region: CASSKTDRAGYTF. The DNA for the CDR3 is TGTGCCAGTAGCAAAACGGACAGGGCTGGCTACACCTTC.